The subject of this entry is one TCR beta chain. Antigen unknown. TCRdb passed the reads through MiXCR, listing each CDR3 protein once. The table records just over 450,000 distinct CDR3 sequences, more than 40% of them present only once. This record belongs to a study of T cell repertoires in cytomegalovirus infection. The wider study: An indication of both CMV infection and matching HLA type came from public TCR beta signatures.

The V gene's germline CDR1 is MNHEY and CDR2 SMNVEV (reference sequence). This CDR3 region has 17 residues. After removal of 2 bases from V and 7 bases from J, the junction contained 13 bases not matched to a gene. Overall study results and limits: Ex vivo, HLA-C-restricted CMV-specific TCR beta clonotypes prevailed over the rest of the response.

The chain has TRBV27 and TRBJ2-1, with 8 bases aligning to TRBD2. The material was cultured PBMCs, obtained from culture after CMV antigen stimulation. The sequence was obtained from a human donor in good health (CMV status not recorded). Some clones in this sample may be carry-over from other donors' samples. CDR3 protein: CASSLGSGITVGNEQFF. The CDR3 coding sequence is TGTGCCAGCAGTTTAGGTAGCGGGATAACAGTGGGTAATGAGCAGTTCTTC.